These 19 T cell receptor beta chains originate from one sample sequenced in a study of blood T cell repertoires in COVID-19. Sequenced by immunoSEQ multiplex PCR; TCRdb stores in-frame clones only, minus some. There are about 140,000 clones in the sample; 88% occur only once, and 2.5% lies in the top ten. The sequencing input was peripheral blood. The receptors were sampled from a human donor with COVID-19, enrolled during active disease. The donor label of this sample is uncertain.

The chain employs TRBV5-4 and TRBJ2-3; 8 positions agree with TRBD2. The CDR3 length is 15 residues. Looked up from germline, CDR1 is SGHNT and CDR2 is YYREEE (reference sequence). The junction had 7 bases not matched to a gene; V was cut back by 1 base and J by 6 bases. In nucleotides, the CDR3 is TGTGCCAGCAGCTTGTATCGCGGGGGGCCTGATACGCAGTATTTT. This codes for CASSLYRGGPDTQYF.

The V gene is TRBV6-5, the J gene TRBJ1-6; a possible D gene is TRBD1 (6 bases). The length of the CDR3 is 14 residues. CDR1 is MNHEY, CDR2 SVGAGI, per germline. V was trimmed by 2 bases and J by 10 bases, leaving 12 bases between them. The CDR3 nucleotides are TGTGCCAGCAGTTACGAGGGGGTGGGATCACCCCTCCACTTT. Its translation is CASSYEGVGSPLHF.

The V and J genes are TRBV6-5 and TRBJ1-5; maybe TRBD1 (6 bases). Germline V CDR1 and CDR2: MNHEY, SVGAGI. The V gene lost 6 bases and the J gene lost 1 base, with 13 bases spanning the gap. CDR3 size: 15 residues. The CDR3 reads CASSVDRRSNQPQHF. The CDR3 DNA reads TGTGCCAGCAGCGTCGACAGGAGAAGCAATCAGCCCCAGCATTTT.

The CDR3 nucleotides are TGTGCCAGCAGCTTTCTCGGCGGGGATTCTTCCTACGAGCAGTACTTC. Its protein product is CASSFLGGDSSYEQYF. This sequence joins TRBV7-2 and TRBJ2-7; a weak D match, TRBD2 (6 bases). The germline V and J ends were trimmed by 3 bases and 1 base, with 16 bases remaining between them. This CDR3 has 16 residues. Looked up from germline, CDR1 is SGHTA and CDR2 is FQGNSA.

This clone was observed once. This chain uses TRBV19 with TRBJ1-6; a possible D gene is TRBD1 (6 bases). The CDR3 is made up of 17 amino acids. Trimming took off 5 bases at V and 0 bases at J, with 14 bases between the two ends. Germline lookup yields CDR1 LNHDA and CDR2 SQIVND (reference sequence). CDR3 residues: CASSVRQASSYNSPLHF. Written as DNA, the CDR3 is TGTGCCAGTAGTGTTCGACAGGCTAGCTCCTATAATTCACCCCTCCACTTT. Full variable domain (outside the CDR3, taken from reference TRBV19 and TRBJ1-6): DGGITQSPKYLFRKEGQNVTLSCEQNLNHDAMYWYRQDPGQGLRLIYYSQIVNDFQKGDIAEGYSVSREKKESFPLTVTSAQKNPTAFYLCASSVRQASSYNSPLHFGNGTRLTVT.

This chain connects TRBV21-1 to TRBJ2-7; whether TRBD1, the table's D call, matches the DNA was not checked. TRBV21-1 is marked as a pseudogene. The CDR3 totals 16 residues. CDR3 protein: CASSSGVTGRWGEQYF. CDR3 sequence (DNA): TGTGCCAGCAGCTCAGGAGTGACAGGCCGTTGGGGAGAGCAGTACTTC.

The chain couples TRBV5-1 to TRBJ1-6; 8 bases map to TRBD1. CDR1 and CDR2 (germline): SGHRS, YFSETQ. The V and J ends lost 2 bases and 5 bases, in that order; junction bases with no gene match: 9. The length of the CDR3 is 17 residues. The CDR3 nucleotides read TGCGCCAGCAGCTTAGCCGGGACAGGTGGTGATAATTCACCCCTCCACTTT. This encodes CASSLAGTGGDNSPLHF.

The V and J genes are TRBV19 and TRBJ1-1, with a tentative D call TRBD1 (5 bases). Per the germline V gene, CDR1 is LNHDA and CDR2 is SQIVND (reference sequence). Trimming shortened V by 1 base and J by 10 bases, and 16 bases separated the two germline ends. The CDR3 extends over 14 amino acids. CDR3 bases: TGTGCCAGTAGTATAGGTGGGGCAGGTCGAAGAGCTTTCTTT. Protein sequence: CASSIGGAGRRAFF.

The V call is TRBV6-5, the J call TRBJ2-5; 9 positions agree with TRBD2. CDR3 length equals 13 residues. The junction had 5 bases not matched to a gene; V was cut back by 8 bases and J by 4 bases. Germline V gives CDR1 MNHEY, CDR2 SVGAGI. CDR3 sequence reads: CASGLLAGETQYF. The DNA of the CDR3 is TGTGCCAGCGGGCTACTAGCGGGAGAGACCCAGTACTTC.

In this sample, this clone turned up once. The chain uses TRBV4-1 and TRBJ2-7, with a possible D match to TRBD2 (5 bases). CDR3 length: 14 residues. V gave up 0 bases and J gave up 4 bases, with 10 bases separating them. Germline V gives CDR1 MGHRA, CDR2 YSYEKL. CDR3 in amino acids: CASSQDSDWYEQYF. In nucleotides, the CDR3 is TGCGCCAGCAGCCAAGATAGCGACTGGTACGAGCAGTACTTC.

This chain joins TRBV14 and TRBJ1-3; no firm D call. Looked up from germline, CDR1 is SGHDN and CDR2 is FVKESK. The CDR3 runs 15 residues. V was shortened by 1 base and J by 11 bases, with 18 bases between the two germline ends. The CDR3 DNA follows: TGTGCCAGCAGCCAAGTTGCCAGCGGGGTCCGACCCATATATTTT. This gives the protein CASSQVASGVRPIYF.

This sequence joins TRBV6-5 and TRBJ1-5; D is perhaps TRBD1 (5 bases). The V end was cut by 6 bases, the J end by 4 bases, with 10 bases between. CDR3 size: 13 residues. Germline V gene lookup returns CDR1 MNHEY and CDR2 SVGAGI. In nucleotides, the CDR3 is TGTGCCAGCAGGACAGTTGCTAATCAGCCCCAGCATTTT. Protein: CASRTVANQPQHF.

J is TRBJ1-4 and V is TRBV28, with 9 positions matching TRBD1. CDR3 size: 15 residues. Germline CDR1 is MDHEN and CDR2 is SYDVKM. V lost 5 bases to trimming and J lost 6 bases; unmatched junction nucleotides: 7. CDR3 DNA sequence: TGTGCCAGCAGTGTACCGGGACAGGGAGATGAAAAACTGTTTTTT. Amino acid sequence: CASSVPGQGDEKLFF.

The rearrangement links TRBV7-9 to TRBJ2-7, with 11 positions matching TRBD2. V lost 5 bases, J lost 2 bases, and 8 bases stayed unmatched. The CDR3 totals 16 residues. CDR1 and CDR2 (germline): SEHNR, FQNEAQ (reference sequence). CDR3 region: CASSRQTSGETYEQYF. The CDR3 DNA follows: TGTGCCAGCAGCCGTCAGACTAGCGGGGAGACCTACGAGCAGTACTTC.

The chain uses TRBV27 and TRBJ2-1; D is possibly TRBD2 (6 bases). CDR1 is MNHEY and CDR2 is SMNVEV in the germline V gene (reference sequence). Trimming cost V 3 bases and J 10 bases, with 10 bases left between them. The CDR3 is made up of 12 amino acids. The CDR3 coding sequence is TGTGCCAGCAGTTTCCCCGGGGGAGAGCAGTTCTTC. Its translation is CASSFPGGEQFF.

This clone showed up just once. The chain carries TRBV10-2 and TRBJ2-5; D is undetermined. This CDR3 is built from 13 residues. The V gene lost 0 bases and the J gene lost 6 bases, with 8 bases spanning the gap. From germline, CDR1 is WSHSY and CDR2 SAAADI. The DNA for the CDR3 is TGCGCCAGCAGTGAGTCGACTCGGAAGACCCAGTACTTC. Translated, it gives CASSESTRKTQYF.

The gene calls are TRBV5-6 and TRBJ1-1; maybe TRBD1 (5 bases). V gave up 3 bases and J gave up 7 bases, with 10 bases separating them. Per the germline V gene, CDR1 is SGHDT and CDR2 is YYEEEE. The CDR3 spans 12 residues. As DNA, the CDR3 is TGTGCCAGCAGCTCATTTACAGGTGAAGCTTTCTTT. Encoded protein: CASSSFTGEAFF.

The CDR3 region is CASSSRRGGLADTQYF. The DNA for the CDR3 is TGTGCCAGCAGCTCGAGGCGGGGGGGCCTCGCAGATACGCAGTATTTT. The chain combines TRBV7-2 with TRBJ2-3, with 9 bases that match TRBD2. V was clipped by 4 bases and J by 4 bases; unmatched bases: 9. This CDR3 spans 16 amino acids. From germline, CDR1 is SGHTA and CDR2 FQGNSA.

The chain carries TRBV19 and TRBJ1-1, with D hard to call. This CDR3 contains 18 residues. CDR1 LNHDA and CDR2 SQIVND come from the germline V gene (reference sequence). The ends were cut back, 4 bases at V and 2 bases at J, with 23 bases in the middle. CDR3 sequence: CASSRRRRVASPNTEAFF. CDR3 bases: TGTGCCAGTAGTAGGAGGAGGAGGGTGGCTTCTCCTAACACTGAAGCTTTCTTT.